The sequence of this T cell receptor beta chain was determined in a study of blood T cell repertoires in COVID-19. Germline loops: CDR1 MGHDK, CDR2 SYGVNS. This CDR3 has 15 amino acids. Trimming cost V 6 bases and J 3 bases; bases outside gene matches: 9. Sequencing was performed with immunoSEQ multiplex PCR; in TCRdb, only in-frame clones are kept and a portion is missing. The data show 140,000 to 150,000 clones, with approximately 73% seen just once and 3.5% to 4.5% held by the top ten. The sequence was obtained from a man between 60 and 75 years old with acute or convalescent COVID-19. The source material was peripheral blood. V usage is TRBV25-1 and J usage is TRBJ2-7; TRBD1 agrees at 9 bases. CDR3 coding DNA: TGTGCCAGCAGGGAAACCGGGACAGGGTTCTACGAGCAGTACTTC. Its translation: CASRETGTGFYEQYF.